This T cell receptor (beta chain) is drawn from a study of T cell responses to AZD1222 COVID-19 vaccine. TCRdb's copy holds only in-frame clones and misses some; the assay was immunoSEQ multiplex PCR. The profile covers some 130,000 clones, with approximately 80% appearing a single time and over 4% taken by the ten largest. Notes on the study in general: Unmutated regions of variants are reportedly targeted by nearly half of spike-specific TCRs. Only 5 to 7 AZD1222 recipients tested seropositive at baseline.

CDR3 length equals 14 residues. Trimming cost V 7 bases and J 3 bases, with 15 bases left between them. Germline lookup yields CDR1 SNHLY and CDR2 FYNNEI. As concerns this clone: Antigen specificity is unknown.

The gene calls are TRBV2 and TRBJ1-2; D is undetermined. The sequenced sample was peripheral blood, obtained on day 0 of AZD1222 vaccination. The receptor comes from an adult in good health. CDR3 protein: CASKSSRIHYGYTF. The CDR3 DNA follows: TGTGCCAGCAAATCTTCTAGGATACACTATGGCTACACCTTC.